Below, one TCR beta chain is given with its context. This entry is derived from a study of blood T cell repertoires in COVID-19. Study-wide background: Nucleic acid was either cDNA or gDNA, and it came from T cells, B-cell-depleted T cells, or PBMCs.

V was clipped by 2 bases and J by 6 bases, with 8 bases between them. There are 13 residues in the CDR3. Germline CDR1 SGHNT, CDR2 YYREEE (reference sequence). Authors' analysis steps: Reference gene primer amplification gave nucleated cell count estimates. Sequenced by immunoSEQ multiplex PCR; TCRdb stores in-frame clones only, minus some. The V and J calls and clone size come from that table; D and trimming were worked out from the DNA. The table shows 650,000 to 800,000 clones, with around 90% occurring only once. This clonotype was sampled from a woman under 30 with acute or convalescent COVID-19. Sequencing was carried out using peripheral blood. V gene TRBV5-4 combines with J gene TRBJ2-2; D may be TRBD1 (5 bases). The CDR3 sequence is CASSLVQAGELFF. The CDR3 nucleotides read TGTGCCAGCAGCTTAGTACAGGCCGGGGAGCTGTTTTTT.